This note documents a single T cell receptor (beta chain) sequence. Its target is not known. At one end, the junction sequence differs from germline, possibly due to a read error. Individual TCR cDNA molecules each bore their own unique molecular identifier. One entry per CDR3 protein, called by TCRdb with MiXCR from the 5' RACE reads. The sample lists 7,000 or so distinct CDR3 sequences, over 8.5% occurring once. Germline V gene data show CDR1 as DFQATT and CDR2 as SNEGSKA (reference sequence). This CDR3 comprises 13 residues. This entry is derived from a study of spatial heterogeneity in lung cancer. Time point here: sample taken at primary tumor resection. Around 68 TRACERx patients with early, untreated non-small cell lung cancer donated samples. In each case, whole RNA from tumor, nontumor lung or frozen PBMC was sequenced unsorted. General study points: For expanded intratumoral alpha and beta TCRs, counts tracked tumor mutation counts. Estimates put coverage of tumor T cells 7% to 8.5% for alpha and roughly 13% for beta chains.

The J gene is TRBJ2-7, the V gene TRBV20-1, with 7 bases matching TRBD2. Sequencing used lung tumor tissue, obtained at surgery. This TCR derives from a female donor with early-stage non-small cell lung cancer. For the CDR3, the DNA is TGCGGTGCTCGTGGGGGGGGTAACTACGAGCAGTACTTC. It specifies CGARGGGNYEQYF.